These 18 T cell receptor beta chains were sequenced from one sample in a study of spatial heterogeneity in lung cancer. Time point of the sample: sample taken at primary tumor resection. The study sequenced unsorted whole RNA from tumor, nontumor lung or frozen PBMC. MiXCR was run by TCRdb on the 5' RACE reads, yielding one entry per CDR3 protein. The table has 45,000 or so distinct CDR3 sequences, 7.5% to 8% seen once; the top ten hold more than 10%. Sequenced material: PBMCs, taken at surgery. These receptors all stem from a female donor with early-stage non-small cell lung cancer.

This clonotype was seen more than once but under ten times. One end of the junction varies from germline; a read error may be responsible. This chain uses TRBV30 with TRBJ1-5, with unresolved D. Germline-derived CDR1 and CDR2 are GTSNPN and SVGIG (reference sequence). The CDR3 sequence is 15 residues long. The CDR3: CAWSVGDVSTQPQHF. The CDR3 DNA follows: TGTGCCTGGAGTGTCGGAGACGTAAGCACTCAGCCCCAGCATTTT.

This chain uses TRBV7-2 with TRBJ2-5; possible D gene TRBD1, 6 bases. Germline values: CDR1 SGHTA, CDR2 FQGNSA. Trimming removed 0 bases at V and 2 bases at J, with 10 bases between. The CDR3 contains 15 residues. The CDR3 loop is CASSLAQGRQETQYF. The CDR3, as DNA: TGTGCCAGCAGCTTAGCACAGGGTCGGCAAGAGACCCAGTACTTC.

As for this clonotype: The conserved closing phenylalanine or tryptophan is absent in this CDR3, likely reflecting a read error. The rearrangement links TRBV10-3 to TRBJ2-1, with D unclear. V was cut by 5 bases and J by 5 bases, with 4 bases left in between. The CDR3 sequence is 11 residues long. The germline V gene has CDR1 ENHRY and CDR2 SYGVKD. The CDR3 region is CAISFNNEQFS. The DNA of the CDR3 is TGTGCCATCAGTTTCAACAATGAGCAGTTCTCC.

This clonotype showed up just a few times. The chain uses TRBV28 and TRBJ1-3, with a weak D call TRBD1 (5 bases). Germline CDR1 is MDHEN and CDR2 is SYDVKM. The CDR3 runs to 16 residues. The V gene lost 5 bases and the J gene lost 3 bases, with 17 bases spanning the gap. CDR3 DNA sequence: TGTGCCAGCAGTCCCCCTCGTGGGGGGGATGGAAACACCATATATTTT. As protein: CASSPPRGGDGNTIYF. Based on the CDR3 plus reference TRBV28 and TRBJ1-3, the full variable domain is DVKVTQSSRYLVKRTGEKVFLECVQDMDHENMFWYRQDPGLGLRLIYFSYDVKMKEKGDIPEGYSVSREKKERFSLILESASTNQTSMYLCASSPPRGGDGNTIYFGEGSWLTVV.

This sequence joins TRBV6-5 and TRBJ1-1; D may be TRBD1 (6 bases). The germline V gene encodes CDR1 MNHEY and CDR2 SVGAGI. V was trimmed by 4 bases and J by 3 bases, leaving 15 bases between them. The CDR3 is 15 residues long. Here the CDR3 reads CASSLVGGADTEAFF. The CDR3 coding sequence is TGTGCCAGCAGTTTGGTTGGGGGCGCAGACACTGAAGCTTTCTTT.

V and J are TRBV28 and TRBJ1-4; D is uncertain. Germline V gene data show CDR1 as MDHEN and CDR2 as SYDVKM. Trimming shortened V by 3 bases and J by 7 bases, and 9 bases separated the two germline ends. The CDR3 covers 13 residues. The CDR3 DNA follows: TGTGCCAGCAGTTTCAGCTTAGGTGAAAAACTGTTTTTT. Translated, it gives CASSFSLGEKLFF.

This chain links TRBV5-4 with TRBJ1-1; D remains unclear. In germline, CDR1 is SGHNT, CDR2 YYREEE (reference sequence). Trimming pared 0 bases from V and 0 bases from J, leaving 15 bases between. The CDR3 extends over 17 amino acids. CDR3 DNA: TGTGCCAGCAGCTTGGGGGGTAATCTTGGGTTGAACACTGAAGCTTTCTTT. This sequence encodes CASSLGGNLGLNTEAFF.

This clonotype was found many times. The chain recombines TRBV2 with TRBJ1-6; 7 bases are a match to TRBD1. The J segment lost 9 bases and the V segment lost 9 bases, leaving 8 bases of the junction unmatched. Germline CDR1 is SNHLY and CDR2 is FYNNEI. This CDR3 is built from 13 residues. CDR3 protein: CASTDRAASPLHF. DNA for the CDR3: TGTGCCAGTACAGACAGGGCCGCTTCACCCCTCCACTTT.

CDR3 residues: CASSARGSGGPLGYNEQFF. The CDR3, as DNA: TGTGCCAGCAGCGCCAGGGGCAGCGGGGGACCCCTCGGCTACAATGAGCAGTTCTTC. The chain carries TRBV9 and TRBJ2-1, with 8 bases identical to TRBD2. This CDR3 contains 19 residues. V lost 3 bases and J lost 3; bases outside the gene matches: 17. Germline CDR1 is SGDLS and CDR2 is YYNGEE.

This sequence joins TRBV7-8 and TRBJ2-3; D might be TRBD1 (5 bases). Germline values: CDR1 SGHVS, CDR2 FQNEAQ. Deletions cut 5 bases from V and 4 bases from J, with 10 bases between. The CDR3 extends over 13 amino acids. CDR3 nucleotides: TGTGCCAGCAGCCGCCCGACAGCAGATACGCAGTATTTT. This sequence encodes CASSRPTADTQYF.

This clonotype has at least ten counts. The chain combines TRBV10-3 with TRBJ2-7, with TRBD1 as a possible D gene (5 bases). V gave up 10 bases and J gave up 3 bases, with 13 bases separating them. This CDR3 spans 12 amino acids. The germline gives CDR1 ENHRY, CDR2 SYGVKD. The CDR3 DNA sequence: TGTGCCACCAAGGACAAGTACTACGAGCAGTACTTC. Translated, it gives CATKDKYYEQYF.

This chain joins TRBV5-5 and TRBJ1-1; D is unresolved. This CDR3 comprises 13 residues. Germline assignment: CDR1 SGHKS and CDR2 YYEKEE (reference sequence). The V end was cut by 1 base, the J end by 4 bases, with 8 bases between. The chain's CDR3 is CASSLRTVTEAFF. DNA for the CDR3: TGTGCCAGCAGCTTGAGAACAGTCACTGAAGCTTTCTTT.

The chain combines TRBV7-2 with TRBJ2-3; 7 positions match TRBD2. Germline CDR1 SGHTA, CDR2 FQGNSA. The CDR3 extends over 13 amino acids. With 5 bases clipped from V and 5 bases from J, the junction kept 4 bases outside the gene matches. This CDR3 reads CASSHGRKDTQYF. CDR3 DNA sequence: TGTGCCAGCAGCCACGGGAGGAAAGATACGCAGTATTTT.

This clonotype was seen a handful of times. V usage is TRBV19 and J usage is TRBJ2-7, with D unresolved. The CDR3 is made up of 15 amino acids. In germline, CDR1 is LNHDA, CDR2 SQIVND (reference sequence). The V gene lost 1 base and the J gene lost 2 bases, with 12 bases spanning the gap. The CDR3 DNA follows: TGTGCCAGTAGTATAGTCCAGGCCGCCACCTACGAGCAGTACTTC. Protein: CASSIVQAATYEQYF.

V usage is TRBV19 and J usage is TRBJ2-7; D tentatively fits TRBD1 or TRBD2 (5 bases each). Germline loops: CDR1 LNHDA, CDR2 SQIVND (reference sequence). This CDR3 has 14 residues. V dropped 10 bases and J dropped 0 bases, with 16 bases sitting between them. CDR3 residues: CATSWDGSSYEQYF. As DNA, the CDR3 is TGTGCCACCTCCTGGGACGGTAGCTCCTACGAGCAGTACTTC.

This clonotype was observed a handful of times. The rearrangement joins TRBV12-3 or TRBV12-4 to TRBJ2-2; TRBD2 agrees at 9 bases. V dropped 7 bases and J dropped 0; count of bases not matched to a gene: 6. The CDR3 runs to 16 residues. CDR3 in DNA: TGTGCCAGCAAGGTAGCGGGGGCAGCGAACACCGGGGAGCTGTTTTTT. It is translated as CASKVAGAANTGELFF.

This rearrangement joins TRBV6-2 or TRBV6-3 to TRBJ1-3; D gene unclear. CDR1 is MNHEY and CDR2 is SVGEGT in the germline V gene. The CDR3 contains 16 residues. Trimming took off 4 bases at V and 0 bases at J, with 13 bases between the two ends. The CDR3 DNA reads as TGTGCCAGCAGTTCGGGCCACCTGATCTCTGGAAACACCATATATTTT. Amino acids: CASSSGHLISGNTIYF.

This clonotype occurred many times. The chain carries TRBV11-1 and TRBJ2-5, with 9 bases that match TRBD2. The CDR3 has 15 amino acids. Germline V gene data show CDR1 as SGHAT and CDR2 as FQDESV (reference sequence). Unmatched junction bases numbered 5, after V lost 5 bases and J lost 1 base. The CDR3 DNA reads TGTGCCAGCAGCCCCCTAGCGGGGTTCCAAGAGACCCAGTACTTC. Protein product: CASSPLAGFQETQYF.